This T cell receptor beta chain derives from a study of graft-versus-host responses after intestinal transplantation listed by TCRdb under 2021. Notes on the research overall: The transplants that recipients received were multivisceral, liver-intestinal, or isolated intestinal. Every recipient was given anti-thymocyte globulin induction, then maintenance tacrolimus and steroids for about three years. After intestinal transplantation, graft-versus-host and host-versus-graft alloreactive T cell clones in the graft, circulation and bone marrow were tracked using bulk TCR-beta CDR3 sequencing. Alloreactive clones were identified by sequencing pre-transplant mixed lymphocyte reaction products and comparing these products with unstimulated pre-transplant donor and recipient T cells. A cohort of some 24 intestinal transplant recipients, including one retransplant, was enrolled, and 3 patients lacking pretransplant specimens were excluded. Donor T cell macrochimerism was defined as a peak of at least 4% donor T cells among recipient peripheral blood mononuclear cells. Samples from three later patients were sequenced in-house on an Illumina MiSeq with MiXCR processing rather than by the commercial service. The study at large found these results: Patients with donor T cell macrochimerism had high GvH to HvG T cell clonal ratios in their allografts. Conclusions were limited by the relatively low number and heterogeneity of intestinal transplant patients. Early after transplant, declines in HvG clones were associated with peak levels of circulating GvH clones. GvH clones were found in recipient bone marrow, and some of the GvH clones appeared earlier in ileal mucosa or blood, which is consistent with an intestinal mucosal origin.

The library was made by the immunoSEQ multiplex PCR assay. For most patients, genomic DNA was isolated with the Qiagen DNeasy Blood and Tissue Kit and shipped frozen to Adaptive Biotechnologies for TCR sequencing. Adaptive Biotechnologies carried out high-throughput TCR-beta CDR3 sequencing of genomic DNA for most patients. As for the authors' bioinformatics: TCR sequencing data for 18 patients were retrieved from Adaptive's ImmunoSEQ software; three other patients were processed with MiXCR and VDJtools. To correct CD4 versus CD8 sorting errors, sequences present in both subsets at a frequency ratio below 5:1 were removed. CDR3 nucleotide sequences shared by donor and recipient were removed because the origin of these sequences could not be assigned. To count as alloreactive, a clone needed at least 2-fold expansion over unstimulated cells and a minimum CFSE-low frequency of 0.002% (template counts) or 0.001% (read counts). Mappable clones were those detected in sequenced pre-transplant spleen, lymph node, or MLR CFSE-low populations of the donor or recipient. Cumulative frequency of alloreactive clones was calculated as a percentage of all sequences weighted by copy number. What TCRdb holds here is the immuneACCESS table cut down to in-frame rearrangements. Part of the clones is not present; checked against another copy, under half of the missing clones reflect an unresolved V gene, and the others are unexplained. Clone size and V and J calls were adopted from that table, with D and trimming inferred from the DNA. The sample yields about 64,000 clones; roughly 90% were counted once. Less than 2% of the sample is taken by the ten largest.

Worth noting for this clone: There is no known antigen for this receptor. Base qualities were left out, and no much larger clone turns up one base away.

The intended sense of this specimen's time point label: cells obtained before transplantation from donor or recipient. CD3+CD4+ and CD3+CD8+ populations were FACS-sorted from unstimulated pre-transplant donor and recipient cells taken from spleen or lymph nodes. From cysteine to phenylalanine, the CDR3 is 14 amino acids long. Here the CDR3 DNA is all that survives: 42 bases in frame from base 1. V is cut by 3 bases and J by 7 bases, and the space between the germline ends is 14 bases. CDR1 is given as SGDLS and CDR2 as YYNGEE, both from the germline V gene. This receptor chain uses TRBV9 and TRBJ1-5, with TRBD1 perhaps the D gene, on 5 matching bases. Sequencing was performed on unstimulated CD8+ T cells sorted from spleen or lymph node cells, taken before transplant. The TCR comes from a human donor who was the organ donor for an intestinal transplant. For the CDR3, the sequence is CASSAQGASQPQHF. The bases read TGTGCCAGCAGCGCCCAAGGGGCCAGCCAGCCCCAGCATTTT.